This T cell receptor (beta chain) was captured by sequencing in a study of identifying expanded T cells in peripheral blood. Profiling relied on immunoSEQ multiplex PCR, and the TCRdb table lists in-frame clones only, not all of them. Of around 94,000 clones listed, about 88% are singletons. Healthy donors had no documented immune events, such as infections, while sampled. On this clone: Antigen unknown. The junction departs from the called germline gene at one end, perhaps through a read error.

The CDR3 totals 14 residues. Germline-derived CDR1 and CDR2 are SEHNR and FQNEAQ (reference sequence). Broader study findings: Across healthy donors, higher total template counts meant significantly greater roughly 2-week count variance.

The rearrangement uses TRBV7-9 and TRBJ2-7; no definite D call. The source is a person aged 18 to 70 in good health. Sequenced material: blood. The CDR3 here is CASSLADTSYEQYF. For the CDR3, the DNA is TGTGCCAGCAGCTTGGCGGATACTTCCTATGAGCAGTACTTC. The entire variable domain, with the rest obtained from reference TRBV7-9 and TRBJ2-7, is as follows: DTGVSQNPRHKITKRGQNVTFRCDPISEHNRLYWYRQTLGQGPEFLTYFQNEAQLEKSRLLSDRFSAERPKGSFSTLEIQRTEQGDSAMYLCASSLADTSYEQYFGPGTRLTVT.